One sample yielded the 25 T cell receptor beta chains listed below, sequenced in a study of T cells in women clearing cervical HPV infection. Assay: immunoSEQ multiplex PCR; the TCRdb copy retains only in-frame clones and omits some. The listing contains about 20,000 clones. Specimen: blood buffy coat. The receptor source for this set is a woman aged 18-70 years with a cervical HPV16 infection that either progressed to CIN3+ or cleared (not recorded which).

Turning to this clone: Read coverage stops 3 residues before the CDR3 terminus; the germline J gene supplies the remainder. V is TRBV30 and J is TRBJ1-4, with D unresolved. The CDR3 runs 12 residues. Germline V CDR1 and CDR2: GTSNPN, SVGIG (reference sequence). V lost 4 bases and J lost 2, with 5 bases in between. CDR3 loop: CAWTSTNEKLFF. The CDR3 bases that were read are TGTGCCTGGACGTCTACTAATGAAAAA.

On this clone: The read ends 3 residues shy of where the CDR3 ends; the end is completed using the germline J gene. This chain joins TRBV18 and TRBJ1-4; 7 nucleotides match TRBD1. CDR1 and CDR2 from the germline V gene are KGHSH and LQKENI. With V trimmed by 3 bases and J by 8 bases, 9 bases remained unmatched. The CDR3 has 15 amino acids. The covered CDR3 bases are TGTGCCAGCTCACCGGGGACAGAGCCCTCGGAAAAA. It is translated as CASSPGTEPSEK. The whole CDR3 protein is CASSPGTEPSEKLFF.

With regard to this clone: The read stops 3 residues short of the end of the CDR3; the missing end is completed from the germline J gene. The chain is built from TRBV13 and TRBJ2-7; 12 nucleotides line up with TRBD1. CDR1 is PRHDT, CDR2 FYEKMQ, per germline (reference sequence). The CDR3 contains 15 residues. Trimming removed 5 bases from V and 6 bases from J; junction bases left unmatched: 8. The covered CDR3 bases are TGTGCCAGCAGCGCCTATCCGGGACAGGGGGCCGAG. It translates to CASSAYPGQGAE. The entire CDR3 protein reads CASSAYPGQGAEQYF.

As concerns this clone: At one boundary the junction diverges from the germline segment, which might be a read error. The read stops 3 residues short of the end of the CDR3; the missing end is completed from the germline J gene. The chain recombines TRBV4-2 with TRBJ2-7, with D possibly being TRBD1 (6 bases). CDR3 length: 15 amino acids. Germline assignment: CDR1 LGHNA and CDR2 YNFKEQ. This CDR3 is CASSQEAGANYEQYF. The sequenced CDR3 bases are TGCGCCAGCAGCCAAGAGGCAGGGGCCAACTACGAG.

Concerning this clone: From the germline J gene comes the end of the CDR3, since the read stops 3 residues before it. This chain uses TRBV7-3 with TRBJ2-2; D is perhaps TRBD1 (6 bases). Germline CDR1 reads SGHTA; CDR2 reads FQGTGA. This CDR3 has 14 residues. V lost 0 bases, J lost 6 bases, and 8 bases lay in between. The chain's CDR3 is CASSLTRTAGELFF. The part of the CDR3 DNA that was read is TGTGCCAGCAGCTTAACTCGGACAGCCGGGGAG.

Judged by frequency, this clone is medium-sized. The missing CDR3 end, 3 residues past where the read stops, is filled in from the germline J gene. The V gene is TRBV5-1, the J gene TRBJ1-4; 12 bases map to TRBD1. Germline V CDR1 and CDR2: SGHRS, YFSETQ. The CDR3 runs to 16 residues. V lost 3 bases and J lost 6; bases outside the gene matches: 6. The covered CDR3 bases are TGCGCCAGCAGCTCGGGACAGGGGGCGGTGTATGAAAAA. As protein: CASSSGQGAVYEK. The whole CDR3 protein is CASSSGQGAVYEKLFF.

As for this clone: From the germline J gene comes the end of the CDR3, since the read stops 3 residues before it. V and J are TRBV19 and TRBJ2-1; weak D call: TRBD1 (6 bases). The CDR3 has 15 residues. Germline CDR1 reads LNHDA; CDR2 reads SQIVND (reference sequence). Between the trimmed V and J ends, which lost 3 bases and 4 bases, there was a span of 13 bases. CDR3 sequence reads: CASSIGDTLYNEQFF. The CDR3 DNA, read in part, is TGTGCCAGTAGTATCGGGGACACTTTGTACAATGAG.

To note about this clone: The read terminates 3 residues ahead of where the CDR3 ends, so the germline J gene completes it. This chain joins TRBV2 and TRBJ1-2, with D perhaps matching TRBD1 (6 bases). V was pared by 6 bases and J by 3 bases, with 14 bases between. CDR1 and CDR2 from the germline V gene are SNHLY and FYNNEI. The CDR3 is made up of 14 amino acids. This CDR3 reads CASSIQGFDYGYTF. Incomplete CDR3 DNA: TGTGCCAGCAGCATACAGGGTTTTGACTATGGC.

Worth noting for this clone: The CDR3 end lies 3 residues beyond the end of the read and is filled in from the germline J gene. The chain carries TRBV30 and TRBJ1-5; tentative D call: TRBD1 (5 bases). Germline-derived CDR1 and CDR2 are GTSNPN and SVGIG (reference sequence). The CDR3 runs to 15 residues. V lost 6 bases to trimming and J lost 1 base, with 16 bases between them. The DNA read from the CDR3 is TGTGCCTGCAGCGTGGGACTGTCAAGCAATCAGCCC. It specifies CACSVGLSSNQP. The entire CDR3 sequence reads CACSVGLSSNQPQHF.

Concerning this clone itself: The CDR3 goes on 3 residues after the read ends, and that part is filled in from the germline J gene. The rearrangement links TRBV2 to TRBJ1-3, with D hard to call. Germline V CDR1 and CDR2: SNHLY, FYNNEI. Between the trimmed V and J ends, which lost 7 bases and 0 bases, there was a span of 10 bases. The CDR3 is 14 amino acids. The CDR3 here is CASKRLLSGNTIYF. The part of the CDR3 DNA that was read is TGTGCCAGCAAACGACTGCTCTCTGGAAACACC. The whole variable domain, remainder taken from reference TRBV2 and TRBJ1-3, is EPEVTQTPSHQVTQMGQEVILRCVPISNHLYFYWYRQILGQKVEFLVSFYNNEISEKSEIFDDQFSVERPDGSNFTLKIRSTKLEDSAMYFCASKRLLSGNTIYFGEGSWLTVV.

A note on this clone: The read finishes 3 residues shy of the CDR3 end, and the germline J gene is used to complete it. This chain joins TRBV10-3 and TRBJ1-4, with 9 bases fitting TRBD1. The germline CDR1 and CDR2 sequences are ENHRY and SYGVKD. J gave up 6 bases and V 3 bases, and 8 bases lay outside the gene matches. This CDR3 contains 16 residues. The CDR3 region is CAISDPGQGGDEKLFF. Partial CDR3 DNA: TGTGCCATCAGTGACCCGGGACAGGGAGGGGATGAAAAA.

Comment on this clone: The CDR3 end falls 3 residues outside the read, so it is completed with the germline J gene. This chain joins TRBV6-2 or TRBV6-3 and TRBJ2-7, with no clear D. CDR1 MNHEY and CDR2 SVGEGT come from the germline V gene. Trimming stripped 0 bases from V and 3 bases from J, with 6 bases between. This CDR3 comprises 13 residues. CDR3 bases read: TGTGCCAGCAGTTACTCGAAAGGCTACGAG. Protein sequence: CASSYSKGYE. The complete CDR3 protein is CASSYSKGYEQYF.

The CDR3 region is CASSIAGSRLNQPQHF. The part of the CDR3 DNA that was read is TGTGCCAGTAGTATAGCAGGGAGCCGGCTCAATCAGCCC. V usage is TRBV19 and J usage is TRBJ1-5, with a tentative D call TRBD1 (5 bases). Coverage ceases 3 residues before the CDR3 finishes, and the germline J gene fills in the end. Germline loops: CDR1 LNHDA, CDR2 SQIVND (reference sequence). There are 16 residues in the CDR3. V lost 1 base and J 3 bases, leaving 13 bases between the germline ends.

Note on this clone: The read stops 3 residues short of the end of the CDR3; the missing end is completed from the germline J gene. The chain carries TRBV6-2 or TRBV6-3 and TRBJ1-1; TRBD1 aligns across 7 bases. The CDR3 runs 15 residues. CDR1 is MNHEY and CDR2 is SVGEGT in the germline V gene. Germline trimming cut 6 bases from V and 1 base from J; bases unmatched to any gene: 8. The CDR3 DNA, read in part, is TGTGCCAGCAGCCCTGACAGGGAGGCGAACACTGAA. This encodes CASSPDREANTE. From start to end, the CDR3 is CASSPDREANTEAFF.

Regarding this clone: A junction end diverges from the germline sequence, so it may reflect a read error. The read terminates 3 residues ahead of where the CDR3 ends, so the germline J gene completes it. The rearrangement joins TRBV7-9 to TRBJ2-7; D is perhaps TRBD2 (6 bases). Germline CDR1 and CDR2: SEHNR and FQNEAQ (reference sequence). The CDR3 is 14 residues long. The CDR3 DNA, read in part, is TGTGCCAGCAGCCTAGCGACCGGCGCGGGCGAG. Amino acid sequence: CASSLATGAGE. The entire CDR3 protein reads CASSLATGAGEQYF.

A remark on this clone: With the read ending 3 residues before the CDR3 end, the germline J gene is used to fill in that end. V is TRBV6-2 or TRBV6-3 and J is TRBJ2-7; TRBD2 agrees at 15 bases. This CDR3 has 17 amino acids. Trimming removed 7 bases from V and 4 bases from J; junction bases left unmatched: 11. Germline V gene lookup returns CDR1 MNHEY and CDR2 SVGEGT. The CDR3 is CASTQRTSGGVIYEQYF. The CDR3 DNA, read in part, is TGTGCCAGCACCCAAAGGACTAGCGGGGGGGTGATTTACGAG.

Points on this clone: The read falls 3 residues short of the CDR3 end, and the missing part is taken from the germline J gene. The genes are TRBV7-2 and TRBJ1-2; 8 bases align to TRBD1. The CDR3 runs to 15 residues. The germline V gene has CDR1 SGHTA and CDR2 FQGNSA. CDR3 region: CASSPGQGNLRGYTF. Partial CDR3 DNA: TGTGCCAGCAGCCCCGGACAGGGTAATTTGAGGGGC.

Turning to this clone: An end of the junction does not agree with germline; a read error may underlie this. From the germline J gene comes the end of the CDR3, since the read stops 3 residues before it. The chain has TRBV7-2 and TRBJ1-4; D not resolved. Germline CDR1 is SGHTA and CDR2 is FQGNSA. The CDR3 covers 13 residues. The sequenced part of the CDR3 DNA is TGTGACAGCAGCTTAATACAAAATGAAAAA. The encoded protein is CDSSLIQNEK. The entire CDR3 sequence reads CDSSLIQNEKLFF.

On this clone itself: At one end, the junction sequence differs from germline, possibly due to a read error. Coverage ceases 3 residues before the CDR3 finishes, and the germline J gene fills in the end. The chain combines TRBV30 with TRBJ1-4; D is unclear. The CDR3 length is 13 residues. Germline assignment: CDR1 GTSNPN and CDR2 SVGIG (reference sequence). The chain's CDR3 is CTWSVAGNEKLFF. Incomplete CDR3 DNA: TGTACCTGGAGTGTAGCCGGTAATGAAAAA.

In the case of this clone: The observed sequence ends 3 residues before the CDR3 terminus, with the missing tail filled in from the germline J gene. The chain employs TRBV19 and TRBJ2-1; 7 bases map to TRBD1. CDR3 size: 15 residues. The ends lost 9 bases at V and 5 bases at J; junction bases unmatched: 13. Germline assignment: CDR1 LNHDA and CDR2 SQIVND (reference sequence). The part of the CDR3 DNA that was read is TGTGCCAGCAGCATCGGGACAGCTATCGACAATGAG. As protein: CASSIGTAIDNE. The entire CDR3 is CASSIGTAIDNEQFF.

With regard to this clone: Read data end 3 residues before the CDR3 end; the end is taken from the germline J gene. The chain has TRBV30 and TRBJ1-3; 10 nucleotides agree with TRBD1. V lost 0 bases and J lost 2; bases outside the gene matches: 10. The CDR3 is 18 residues long. From germline, CDR1 is GTSNPN and CDR2 SVGIG (reference sequence). The sequenced part of the CDR3 DNA is TGTGCCTGGAGTGTATACGCGTTGGGGACAGGGGCTGGAAACACC. Translated: CAWSVYALGTGAGNT. The entire CDR3 protein reads CAWSVYALGTGAGNTIYF.

Details on this clone: The sequenced fragment ends 3 residues before the CDR3 boundary, so the rest is inferred from the germline J gene. This chain joins TRBV18 and TRBJ2-5; a possible D gene is TRBD1 (6 bases). V was trimmed by 3 bases and J by 5 bases, leaving 13 bases between them. CDR3 length: 14 amino acids. Per the germline V gene, CDR1 is KGHSH and CDR2 is LQKENI. CDR3 DNA, as far as it was read: TGTGCCAGCTCACCGGGAGTGGGGGCTGAGACC. This translates into CASSPGVGAET. From start to end, the CDR3 is CASSPGVGAETQYF.

On this clone: With the read ending 3 residues before the CDR3 end, the germline J gene is used to fill in that end. This rearrangement joins TRBV12-3 or TRBV12-4 to TRBJ2-1; 8 bases line up with TRBD2. Unmatched junction bases numbered 11, after V lost 6 bases and J lost 7 bases. CDR3 size: 15 residues. Partial CDR3 DNA: TGTGCCAGCAGGGCTTCGGGGGGGCCTATGAATGAG. As protein: CASRASGGPMNE. The whole CDR3 protein is CASRASGGPMNEQFF.

This clone is deemed medium-sized by its frequency. Read coverage stops 3 residues before the CDR3 terminus; the germline J gene supplies the remainder. The chain carries TRBV18 and TRBJ2-3, with TRBD2 matching 10 bases. Per germline, CDR1 KGHSH and CDR2 LQKENI. The ends lost 0 bases at V and 6 bases at J; junction bases unmatched: 3. This CDR3 has 15 amino acids. Incomplete CDR3 DNA: TGTGCCAGCTCACCACCGGGACTAGCGATGGATACG. Translated: CASSPPGLAMDT. The complete CDR3 protein is CASSPPGLAMDTQYF.

Of note for this clone: The read halts 3 residues ahead of the CDR3 end, with the missing end drawn from the germline J gene. V usage is TRBV12-3 or TRBV12-4 and J usage is TRBJ2-7; D possibly corresponds to TRBD2 (7 bases). CDR3 length equals 16 residues. Trimming shortened V by 8 bases and J by 0 bases, and 20 bases separated the two germline ends. The chain's CDR3 is CASGQHRGGISYEQYF. The covered CDR3 bases are TGTGCCAGCGGCCAACATAGGGGGGGGATCTCCTACGAG.